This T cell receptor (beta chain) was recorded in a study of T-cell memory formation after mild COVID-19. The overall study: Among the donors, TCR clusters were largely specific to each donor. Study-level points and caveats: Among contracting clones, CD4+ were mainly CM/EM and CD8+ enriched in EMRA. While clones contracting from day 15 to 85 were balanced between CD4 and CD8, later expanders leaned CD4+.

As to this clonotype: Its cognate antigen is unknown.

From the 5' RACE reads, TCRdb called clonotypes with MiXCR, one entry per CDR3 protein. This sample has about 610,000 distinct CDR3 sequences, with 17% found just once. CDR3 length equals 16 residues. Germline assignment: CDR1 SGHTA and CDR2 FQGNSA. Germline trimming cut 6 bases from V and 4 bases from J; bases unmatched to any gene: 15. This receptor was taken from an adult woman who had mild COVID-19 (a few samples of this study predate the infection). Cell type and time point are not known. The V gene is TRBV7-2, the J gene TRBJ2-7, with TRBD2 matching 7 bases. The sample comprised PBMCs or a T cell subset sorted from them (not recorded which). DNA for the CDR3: TGTGCCAGCAGGACTTCTAGCGGTAACGGGGGGTACGAGCAGTACTTC. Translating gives CASRTSSGNGGYEQYF.